This entry features one T cell receptor (beta chain) sequence. The antigen remains undetermined. This entry comes from a study of shared clonotypes between healthy human individuals. Study observations and caveats: Generation of non-shared clonotypes was less probable than generation of clonotypes shared by all four donors. Researchers sampled only blood; tissue repertoires likely differ.

The protocol was immunoSEQ multiplex PCR, while the TCRdb copy is restricted to in-frame clones and leaves out a portion. The profile shows millions of clones, 90% to 95% of them singletons. Germline V gene lookup returns CDR1 GTSNPN and CDR2 SVGIG (reference sequence). V was clipped by 5 bases and J by 3 bases; unmatched bases: 7. There are 14 residues in the CDR3. The chain recombines TRBV30 with TRBJ2-7; 10 bases line up with TRBD1. The receptor was isolated from a man aged 18 to 29 in good health. The sequencing input was naive CD4+ T cells sorted from blood. Regarding subset: CD45RA+ positively selected. CDR3 sequence: CAWSGQGEGYEQYF. The CDR3 nucleotides read TGTGCCTGGTCTGGACAGGGGGAAGGCTACGAGCAGTACTTC.